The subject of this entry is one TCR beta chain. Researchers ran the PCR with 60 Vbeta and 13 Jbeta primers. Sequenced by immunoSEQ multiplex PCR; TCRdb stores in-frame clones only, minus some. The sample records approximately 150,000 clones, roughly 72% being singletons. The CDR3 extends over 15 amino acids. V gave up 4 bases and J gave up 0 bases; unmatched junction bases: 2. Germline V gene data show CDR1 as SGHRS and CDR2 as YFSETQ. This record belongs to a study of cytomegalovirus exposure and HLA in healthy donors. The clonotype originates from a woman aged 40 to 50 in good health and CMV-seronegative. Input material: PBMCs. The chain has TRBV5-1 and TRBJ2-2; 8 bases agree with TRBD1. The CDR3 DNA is TGCGCCAGCAGCCCACAGGGGGCGAACACCGGGGAGCTGTTTTTT. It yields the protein CASSPQGANTGELFF.